Shown below are 18 T cell receptor beta chains from a single sample sequenced in a study of control samples from healthy donors and cancer patients. Using immunoSEQ multiplex PCR, the repertoire was profiled, and TCRdb retains in-frame clones only, with some absent. The data hold about 130,000 clones, with just under 95% observed a single time. Sequencing input: blood. Source of these receptors: a man in his thirties or forties in good health.

This chain joins TRBV6-5 and TRBJ1-5; 11 bases match TRBD1. The CDR3 is 14 amino acids. V lost 4 bases and J lost 6; bases outside the gene matches: 2. Germline CDR1 reads MNHEY; CDR2 reads SVGAGI. CDR3 DNA sequence: TGTGCCAGCAGTTCCGGGACAGGGGGTCAGCCCCAGCATTTT. Protein: CASSSGTGGQPQHF.

V usage is TRBV7-2 and J usage is TRBJ2-2, with D unresolved. CDR1 is SGHTA and CDR2 is FQGNSA in the germline V gene. The V end was cut by 5 bases, the J end by 1 base, with 11 bases between. This CDR3 is 15 amino acids long. The CDR3 DNA reads as TGTGCCAGCAGCCATCGCCTCGGGAACACCGGGGAGCTGTTTTTT. This translates into CASSHRLGNTGELFF.

This chain joins TRBV19 and TRBJ1-2; the D gene is possibly TRBD1 (5 bases). In germline, CDR1 is LNHDA, CDR2 SQIVND (reference sequence). V was cut by 6 bases and J by 5 bases, with 13 bases left in between. The length of the CDR3 is 13 residues. CDR3 sequence (DNA): TGTGCCAGTAGCGGGGACTATGGTTATGGCTACACCTTC. It is translated as CASSGDYGYGYTF.

The chain combines TRBV7-2 with TRBJ2-1; 7 positions agree with TRBD2. The germline V gene has CDR1 SGHTA and CDR2 FQGNSA. V gave up 2 bases and J gave up 10 bases; unmatched junction bases: 14. The CDR3 covers 16 residues. The CDR3 DNA reads as TGTGCCAGCAGCTTATCCGAGCGGGGTGTGGATCGAGAGCAGTTCTTC. Its translation: CASSLSERGVDREQFF. The entire variable domain, with the rest obtained from reference TRBV7-2 and TRBJ2-1, is as follows: GAGVSQSPSNKVTEKGKDVELRCDPISGHTALYWYRQSLGQGLEFLIYFQGNSAPDKSGLPSDRFSAERTGGSVSTLTIQRTQQEDSAVYLCASSLSERGVDREQFFGPGTRLTVL.

The chain employs TRBV19 and TRBJ1-1; perhaps TRBD1 as D (6 bases). CDR1 is LNHDA, CDR2 SQIVND, per germline (reference sequence). The germline V and J ends were trimmed by 3 bases and 3 bases, with 14 bases remaining between them. CDR3 length: 15 amino acids. The CDR3 loop is CASSIGPGADTEAFF. DNA for the CDR3: TGTGCCAGTAGTATTGGTCCGGGGGCGGACACTGAAGCTTTCTTT.

The V and J genes are TRBV7-9 and TRBJ2-7, with D unclear. The CDR3 extends over 13 amino acids. CDR1 SEHNR and CDR2 FQNEAQ come from the germline V gene (reference sequence). Trimming cost V 5 bases and J 0 bases, with 8 bases left between them. CDR3 in DNA: TGTGCCAGCAGCCCGGACCCCTCCTACGAGCAGTACTTC. It specifies CASSPDPSYEQYF.

This chain links TRBV6-1 with TRBJ2-4; D uncertain. CDR1 and CDR2 from the germline V gene are MNHNS and SASEGT. The CDR3 runs to 15 residues. The ends were cut back, 3 bases at V and 0 bases at J, with 9 bases in the middle. CDR3 DNA sequence: TGTGCCAGCAGTGACGGCGAATTAGCCAAAAACATTCAGTACTTC. It encodes CASSDGELAKNIQYF.

The chain links TRBV5-1 to TRBJ2-6; D is ambiguous. The CDR3 is 18 amino acids. Germline CDR1 is SGHRS and CDR2 is YFSETQ. V was shortened by 0 bases and J by 0 bases, with 13 bases between the two germline ends. In DNA form, the CDR3 reads TGCGCCAGCAGCTTGGTGCTCAGAATTGTCTCTGGGGCCAACGTCCTGACTTTC. It encodes CASSLVLRIVSGANVLTF.

CDR3 DNA sequence: TGTGCCAGTAGTGTCTCGGGTTCTAATGAGCAGTTCTTC. This codes for CASSVSGSNEQFF. The chain links TRBV19 to TRBJ2-1, with unresolved D. The CDR3 contains 13 residues. Trimming cost V 5 bases and J 7 bases, with 12 bases left between them. Germline V gene sequence: CDR1 LNHDA, CDR2 SQIVND (reference sequence).

With respect to this clone: The same CDR3 also results from other DNA sequences found in this sample. This rearrangement joins TRBV18 to TRBJ1-6; no clear D. V lost 2 bases and J 0 bases, leaving 8 bases between the germline ends. CDR1 and CDR2 (germline): KGHSH, LQKENI. The CDR3 loop spans 16 amino acids. For the CDR3, the DNA is TGTGCCAGCTCACCAACGGCGAGCTCCTATAATTCACCCCTCCACTTT. Translation gives CASSPTASSYNSPLHF.

The chain has TRBV19 and TRBJ2-5; 8 bases match TRBD1. This CDR3 is 15 amino acids long. CDR1 is LNHDA, CDR2 SQIVND, per germline (reference sequence). Germline trimming cut 5 bases from V and 5 bases from J; bases unmatched to any gene: 10. This CDR3 is CASSSTGGTSETQYF. CDR3 DNA sequence: TGTGCCAGTAGTTCTACAGGGGGGACCTCCGAGACCCAGTACTTC.

The chain recombines TRBV30 with TRBJ2-1, with D hard to call. The V and J ends lost 0 bases and 7 bases respectively, with 7 bases between them. Germline V gene data show CDR1 as GTSNPN and CDR2 as SVGIG (reference sequence). The length of the CDR3 is 12 residues. The CDR3 DNA sequence: TGTGCCTGGAGTGTGCTAGGGAATGAGCAGTTCTTC. This codes for CAWSVLGNEQFF.

The CDR3 loop reads CASSVEGRAWGTDTQYF. DNA of the CDR3: TGTGCCAGCAGCGTCGAAGGGCGGGCGTGGGGCACAGATACGCAGTATTTT. The chain has TRBV9 and TRBJ2-3; possibly TRBD2 for D (5 bases). V lost 2 bases to trimming and J lost 1 base, with 17 bases between them. The germline V gene has CDR1 SGDLS and CDR2 YYNGEE. This CDR3 spans 17 amino acids.

The CDR3 DNA reads as TGTGCCAGCATTCAGGGTTATGGCTACACCTTC. Encoded protein: CASIQGYGYTF. The V and J genes are TRBV2 and TRBJ1-2; maybe TRBD1 (5 bases). This CDR3 region has 11 residues. The V end lost 7 bases, the J end lost 5 bases, and 8 bases lay between the germline ends. Germline V gene lookup returns CDR1 SNHLY and CDR2 FYNNEI.

The chain has TRBV30 and TRBJ1-3; the D gene is possibly TRBD1 (5 bases). The germline V and J ends were trimmed by 0 bases and 4 bases, with 10 bases remaining between them. CDR1 and CDR2 (germline): GTSNPN, SVGIG (reference sequence). This CDR3 has 14 amino acids. CDR3 protein: CAWSVRGGGNTIYF. CDR3 in DNA: TGTGCCTGGAGTGTAAGGGGAGGGGGAAACACCATATATTTT.

This clone was observed a single time. The chain employs TRBV14 and TRBJ1-6, with D possibly TRBD1 on 5 matching bases. Germline V lookup: CDR1 SGHDN, CDR2 FVKESK. The CDR3 covers 20 residues. Trimming removed 0 bases at V and 0 bases at J, with 18 bases between. DNA of the CDR3: TGTGCCAGCAGCCAAGATTGGGGGGTCCCATGGAGCTCCTATAATTCACCCCTCCACTTT. This sequence encodes CASSQDWGVPWSSYNSPLHF.

The gene calls are TRBV7-2 and TRBJ2-7; 7 bases match TRBD1. Trimming took 6 bases from V and 3 from J; bases not matched to a gene: 8. Germline CDR1 reads SGHTA; CDR2 reads FQGNSA. CDR3 size: 14 residues. The CDR3 reads CASSRRDRRYEQYF. The CDR3 nucleotides read TGTGCCAGCAGTCGCCGGGACAGACGCTACGAGCAGTACTTC.

The chain employs TRBV4-1 and TRBJ1-1, with 9 bases aligning to TRBD1. CDR1 and CDR2 from the germline V gene are MGHRA and YSYEKL. Losses at the gene ends were 4 bases for V and 1 base for J; bases not matched to a gene: 1. The CDR3 is 14 amino acids. CDR3 in DNA: TGCGCCAGCAGCCGGACAGGGGCGAACACTGAAGCTTTCTTT. Amino acids: CASSRTGANTEAFF.